This T cell receptor beta chain was identified during a study of blood T cell repertoires in COVID-19. Overall study: Acute and convalescent COVID-19 specimens originated in the United States, Italy and Spain. PBMCs, B-cell-depleted T cells, or T cells provided the cDNA or gDNA that made up the material.

A single count supports this clone. Study processing details: For nucleated cells, counts were estimated from reference gene primer amplification. Data came from immunoSEQ multiplex PCR; TCRdb stores just in-frame clones and leaves some out. V and J calls and clone size are copied from that table; D and trimming were computed from the DNA. The table has about 280,000 clones, over 75% seen once. Sequencing input: peripheral blood. The origin of this receptor is a man younger than 30 with active or convalescent COVID-19.

The CDR3 nucleotides read TGCGCCAGCAGTGAAAAGGGGCACTATGGCTACACCTTC. Translated: CASSEKGHYGYTF. The V and J genes are TRBV10-2 and TRBJ1-2; possible D gene TRBD1, 5 bases. There are 13 residues in the CDR3. Trimming cost V 3 bases and J 3 bases, with 8 bases left between them. CDR1 is WSHSY and CDR2 is SAAADI in the germline V gene.